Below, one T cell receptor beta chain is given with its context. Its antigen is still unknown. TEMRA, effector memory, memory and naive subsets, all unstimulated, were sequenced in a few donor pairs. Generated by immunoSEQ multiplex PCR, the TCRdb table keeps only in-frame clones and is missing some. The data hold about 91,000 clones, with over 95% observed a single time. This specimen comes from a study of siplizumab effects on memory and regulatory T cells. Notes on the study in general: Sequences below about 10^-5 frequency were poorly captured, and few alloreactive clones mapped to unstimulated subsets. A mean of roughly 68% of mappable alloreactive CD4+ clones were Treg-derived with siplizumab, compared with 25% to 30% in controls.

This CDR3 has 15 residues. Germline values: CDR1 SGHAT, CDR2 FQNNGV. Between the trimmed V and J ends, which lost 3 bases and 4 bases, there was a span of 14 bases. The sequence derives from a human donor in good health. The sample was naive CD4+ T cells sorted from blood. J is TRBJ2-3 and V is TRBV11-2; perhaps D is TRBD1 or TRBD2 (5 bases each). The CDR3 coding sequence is TGTGCCAGCAGCTTCCGGGACCCGGGCGCAGATACGCAGTATTTT. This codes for CASSFRDPGADTQYF.